Below are 32 T cell receptor beta chains sequenced from a single sample in a study of blood T cell repertoires in COVID-19. Profiled with immunoSEQ multiplex PCR; TCRdb holds only in-frame clones, not every one. The sample records around 170,000 clones, about 87% being singletons. Sequencing was carried out using peripheral blood. The receptors come from a man in his 60s with acute or convalescent COVID-19.

Only one count was recorded for this clone. The chain recombines TRBV12-3 or TRBV12-4 with TRBJ2-5, with 7 bases aligning to TRBD2. This CDR3 comprises 13 residues. The junction had 8 bases not matched to a gene; V was cut back by 8 bases and J by 5 bases. CDR3 in DNA: TGTGCCAGCGAGGTCGCGGGAGCGGAGACCCAGTACTTC. This translates into CASEVAGAETQYF.

Points on this clone: Other DNA sequences in the same sample also yield this CDR3. The chain carries TRBV4-3 and TRBJ1-1; no clear D. Per germline, CDR1 LGHNA and CDR2 YSLEER. This CDR3 has 15 amino acids. V shed 0 bases and J shed 1 base, with 9 bases lying between them. The CDR3 sequence: CASSQDRVGNTEAFF. The DNA for the CDR3 is TGCGCCAGCAGCCAAGATCGGGTCGGGAACACTGAAGCTTTCTTT.

The CDR3 DNA sequence: TGTGCCAGCAGCACCGGACTAGCGGGGGACAGAGAGACCCAGTACTTC. Translating gives CASSTGLAGDRETQYF. V gene TRBV5-5 combines with J gene TRBJ2-5, with TRBD2 matching over 13 bases. Trimming at V came to 4 bases and at J to 4 bases, leaving 7 bases not matched to a gene. The germline CDR1 and CDR2 sequences are SGHKS and YYEKEE (reference sequence). The CDR3 has 16 amino acids.

This chain uses TRBV5-1 with TRBJ1-4; no firm D call. CDR3 length: 15 amino acids. V gave up 0 bases and J gave up 1 base, with 7 bases separating them. Germline CDR1 and CDR2: SGHRS and YFSETQ. Written as DNA, the CDR3 is TGCGCCAGCAGCTTGGATCGAGGAACTAATGAAAAACTGTTTTTT. This sequence encodes CASSLDRGTNEKLFF.

This clone is a singleton in its sample. In DNA, the CDR3 is TGCGCCAGCAGTTCACCGGGACAGGGGACCGGAGGGACTGAAGCTTTCTTT. This sequence encodes CASSSPGQGTGGTEAFF. The chain joins TRBV5-1 to TRBJ1-1; 10 bases agree with TRBD1. This CDR3 is built from 17 residues. Germline CDR1 SGHRS, CDR2 YFSETQ. The junction had 15 bases not matched to a gene; V was cut back by 5 bases and J by 5 bases. The whole variable domain, filled in from reference TRBV5-1 and TRBJ1-1, reads KAGVTQTPRYLIKTRGQQVTLSCSPISGHRSVSWYQQTPGQGLQFLFEYFSETQRNKGNFPGRFSGRQFSNSRSEMNVSTLELGDSALYLCASSSPGQGTGGTEAFFGQGTRLTVV.

The chain recombines TRBV19 with TRBJ2-5; TRBD1 agrees at 7 bases. Looked up from germline, CDR1 is LNHDA and CDR2 is SQIVND (reference sequence). The trim removed 3 bases at V and 3 bases at J, leaving 7 bases unmatched. CDR3 length: 15 residues. The CDR3 coding sequence is TGTGCCAGTAGTATCCTTGGGACAGTAAAAGAGACCCAGTACTTC. Amino acids: CASSILGTVKETQYF.

A remark on this clone: Compared with germline, one end of the junction differs, possibly owing to a read error. The CDR3 region has the DNA TGCAGCGTTGAAGATCCGGGGACACCCGCGGCATTT. As protein: CSVEDPGTPAAF. V and J are TRBV29-1 and TRBJ1-5, with D possibly matching TRBD1 (6 bases). This CDR3 comprises 12 residues. Germline CDR1 reads SQVTM; CDR2 reads ANQGSEA.

The chain uses TRBV6-5 and TRBJ1-4; 10 bases align to TRBD1. Losses at the gene ends were 4 bases for V and 8 bases for J; bases not matched to a gene: 4. This CDR3 is built from 14 residues. Germline CDR1 MNHEY, CDR2 SVGAGI. CDR3 residues: CASSFDRGREKLFF. For the CDR3, the DNA is TGTGCCAGCAGTTTTGACAGGGGGCGAGAAAAACTGTTTTTT.

This chain connects TRBV7-2 to TRBJ2-7; D is undetermined. Per the germline V gene, CDR1 is SGHTA and CDR2 is FQGNSA. Trimming pared 2 bases from V and 0 bases from J, leaving 5 bases between. CDR3 length equals 13 residues. The CDR3 nucleotides are TGTGCCAGCAGCTTAACCAGCTCCTACGAGCAGTACTTC. This translates into CASSLTSSYEQYF.

To note about this clone: Other nucleotide sequences in the sample specify the same CDR3. The V and J genes are TRBV24-1 and TRBJ2-2; TRBD1 aligns across 8 bases. J gave up 3 bases and V 3 bases, and 5 bases lay outside the gene matches. In germline, CDR1 is KGHDR, CDR2 SFDVKD. This CDR3 spans 16 amino acids. The CDR3 sequence: CATSDPGTGDTGELFF. The CDR3 DNA reads TGTGCCACCAGTGATCCCGGGACAGGAGACACCGGGGAGCTGTTTTTT.

Written as DNA, the CDR3 is TGCGCCAGCATCCAGGGTCTGGGCACTGAAGCTTTCTTT. Translating gives CASIQGLGTEAFF. The chain joins TRBV10-2 to TRBJ1-1; TRBD1 might be the D (5 bases). The V gene's germline CDR1 is WSHSY and CDR2 SAAADI. With 7 bases removed from V and 4 bases from J, the gap between germline ends came to 13 bases. There are 13 residues in the CDR3.

This sequence joins TRBV19 and TRBJ1-4; 8 bases agree with TRBD1. This CDR3 comprises 15 residues. The ends lost 3 bases at V and 8 bases at J; junction bases unmatched: 8. The germline CDR1 and CDR2 sequences are LNHDA and SQIVND (reference sequence). CDR3 residues: CASSMPTGVAEKLFF. CDR3 bases: TGTGCCAGTAGTATGCCGACAGGGGTGGCCGAAAAACTGTTTTTT.

The chain couples TRBV12-5 to TRBJ1-1; no firm D call. Per the germline V gene, CDR1 is LGHNT and CDR2 is FRNRAP. V was cut by 1 base and J by 11 bases, with 11 bases left in between. The CDR3 has 12 residues. CDR3: CASGLGRLEAFF. The CDR3 DNA reads as TGTGCTAGTGGTTTGGGCCGCCTGGAGGCTTTCTTT.

V and J are TRBV12-5 and TRBJ2-2; possibly TRBD2 for D (6 bases). The germline gives CDR1 LGHNT, CDR2 FRNRAP. The CDR3 is 16 residues long. V gave up 0 bases and J gave up 4 bases, with 12 bases separating them. The CDR3 protein is CASGLVTGVGTGELFF. CDR3 nucleotide sequence: TGTGCTAGTGGTTTGGTAACGGGGGTGGGCACCGGGGAGCTGTTTTTT.

The genes are TRBV19 and TRBJ1-1, with TRBD1 as a possible D gene (6 bases). This CDR3 is built from 15 residues. Germline V gives CDR1 LNHDA, CDR2 SQIVND (reference sequence). V lost 1 base and J lost 6, with 15 bases in between. The CDR3 protein is CASSIVIGGASEAFF. CDR3 sequence (DNA): TGTGCCAGTAGTATAGTAATCGGGGGGGCCTCTGAAGCTTTCTTT.

This chain connects TRBV24-1 to TRBJ1-1; D may be TRBD1 (5 bases). CDR3 length: 15 residues. The germline V gene encodes CDR1 KGHDR and CDR2 SFDVKD. V was trimmed by 4 bases and J by 0 bases, leaving 11 bases between them. CDR3 sequence: CATSESGLMNTEAFF. The DNA of the CDR3 is TGTGCCACCAGTGAGTCGGGACTCATGAACACTGAAGCTTTCTTT.

The rearrangement uses TRBV7-3 and TRBJ1-4, with 7 positions matching TRBD1. This CDR3 spans 15 amino acids. Germline CDR1 SGHTA, CDR2 FQGTGA. Unmatched junction bases numbered 6, after V lost 5 bases and J lost 3 bases. The CDR3 DNA reads TGTGCCAGCAGCCCAAGTGGGACAGCTAATGAAAAACTGTTTTTT. Translated: CASSPSGTANEKLFF.

This chain links TRBV5-5 with TRBJ1-2; no definite D call. The CDR3 loop spans 13 amino acids. Between the trimmed V and J ends, which lost 2 bases and 8 bases, there was a span of 13 bases. CDR1 and CDR2 (germline): SGHKS, YYEKEE (reference sequence). The CDR3 nucleotides are TGTGCCAGCAGCTTAGCCCTCTATTTCGGCTACACCTTC. The encoded protein is CASSLALYFGYTF. Supplemented by reference TRBV5-5 and TRBJ1-2, the full variable domain reads DAGVTQSPTHLIKTRGQQVTLRCSPISGHKSVSWYQQVLGQGPQFIFQYYEKEERGRGNFPDRFSARQFPNYSSELNVNALLLGDSALYLCASSLALYFGYTFGSGTRLTVV.

This chain connects TRBV19 to TRBJ1-1, with D hard to call. CDR3 length equals 17 residues. Germline V lookup: CDR1 LNHDA, CDR2 SQIVND (reference sequence). Between the trimmed V and J ends, which lost 4 bases and 0 bases, there was a span of 18 bases. This CDR3 reads CASSNPRQSHLNTEAFF. The CDR3, as DNA: TGTGCCAGTAGTAATCCGCGGCAGAGCCACCTGAACACTGAAGCTTTCTTT.

The chain combines TRBV7-2 with TRBJ1-5; D is perhaps TRBD1 (6 bases). The germline CDR1 and CDR2 sequences are SGHTA and FQGNSA. The CDR3 is 14 residues long. V dropped 3 bases and J dropped 6 bases, with 12 bases sitting between them. The CDR3 is CASSLDSAAQPQHF. In DNA, the CDR3 is TGTGCCAGCAGCTTGGACAGTGCCGCTCAGCCCCAGCATTTT.

The count of this clone is one. The genes are TRBV7-8 and TRBJ2-7; 9 bases map to TRBD2. The CDR3 is 15 residues long. V was pared by 5 bases and J by 5 bases, with 10 bases of the junction left unmatched. Germline CDR1 and CDR2: SGHVS and FQNEAQ. The DNA of the CDR3 is TGTGCCAGCAGCGGTCCTGGACTAGCGATGCACGAGCAGTACTTC. Residues: CASSGPGLAMHEQYF.

This chain joins TRBV6-2 or TRBV6-3 and TRBJ2-7; maybe TRBD1 (5 bases). Trimming took off 2 bases at V and 2 bases at J, with 7 bases between the two ends. The germline gives CDR1 MNHEY, CDR2 SVGEGT. The CDR3 has 13 residues. The CDR3 spells CASSYTGAYEQYF. The CDR3 nucleotides are TGTGCCAGCAGTTACACAGGTGCCTACGAGCAGTACTTC.

This sequence joins TRBV5-1 and TRBJ2-6; tentatively, D is TRBD1 (5 bases). V gave up 4 bases and J gave up 0 bases, with 14 bases separating them. Germline-derived CDR1 and CDR2 are SGHRS and YFSETQ. This CDR3 is built from 17 residues. The CDR3 reads CASSVGPTGSGANVLTF. For the CDR3, the DNA is TGCGCCAGCAGCGTTGGCCCCACAGGCTCTGGGGCCAACGTCCTGACTTTC.

This sequence joins TRBV12-3 or TRBV12-4 and TRBJ1-1; 8 bases agree with TRBD1. CDR3 length: 13 residues. Trimming took 5 bases from V and 4 from J; bases not matched to a gene: 3. The CDR3 DNA follows: TGTGCCAGCAGTCGCAGGGGGCTCACTGAAGCTTTCTTT. It encodes CASSRRGLTEAFF.

This clone showed up just a few times. The genes are TRBV7-9 and TRBJ1-5, with D unresolved. Germline CDR1 SEHNR, CDR2 FQNEAQ (reference sequence). This CDR3 spans 14 amino acids. The V end lost 1 base, the J end lost 3 bases, and 7 bases lay between the germline ends. The CDR3 DNA sequence: TGTGCCAGCAGCTTAGACTCATACAATCAGCCCCAGCATTTT. It is translated as CASSLDSYNQPQHF.

In this sample, this clone turned up a few times. This sequence joins TRBV6-5 and TRBJ1-2; 7 bases fit TRBD1. This CDR3 has 13 amino acids. With V trimmed by 2 bases and J by 4 bases, 1 base remained unmatched. The germline gives CDR1 MNHEY, CDR2 SVGAGI. The CDR3 bases are TGTGCCAGCAGTTACGACAGGGTCTATGGCTACACCTTC. Protein: CASSYDRVYGYTF.

The chain uses TRBV27 and TRBJ2-1; D ambiguous. The germline V gene encodes CDR1 MNHEY and CDR2 SMNVEV (reference sequence). V dropped 3 bases and J dropped 6 bases, with 12 bases sitting between them. The length of the CDR3 is 14 residues. The CDR3 nucleotides are TGTGCCAGCAGTTTTCTGTCTTGGGCCAATGAGCAGTTCTTC. Encoded protein: CASSFLSWANEQFF.

This clone showed up just once. V is TRBV27 and J is TRBJ2-1, with TRBD2 identical over 10 bases. The V and J ends lost 3 bases and 12 bases, in that order; junction bases with no gene match: 11. The CDR3 is 15 residues long. Germline V gene data show CDR1 as MNHEY and CDR2 as SMNVEV (reference sequence). In nucleotides, the CDR3 is TGTGCCAGCAGTTTGAACCTAGCGGGAGAGGGAAGGCAGTTCTTC. Its protein is CASSLNLAGEGRQFF.

The V gene is TRBV19, the J gene TRBJ1-1; no clear D gene. V lost 4 bases and J 3 bases, leaving 9 bases between the germline ends. This CDR3 is 13 amino acids long. The germline V gene has CDR1 LNHDA and CDR2 SQIVND (reference sequence). CDR3 region: CASSTGSDTEAFF. CDR3 coding DNA: TGTGCCAGTAGTACAGGATCGGACACTGAAGCTTTCTTT.

This clone was observed a handful of times. The rearrangement links TRBV6-2 or TRBV6-3 to TRBJ1-5; D not resolved. V dropped 2 bases and J dropped 8 bases, with 7 bases sitting between them. CDR1 MNHEY and CDR2 SVGEGT come from the germline V gene. The CDR3 is made up of 12 amino acids. CDR3 bases: TGTGCCAGCAGTTACGGGCGCGAGCCCCAGCATTTT. Translating it yields CASSYGREPQHF.

V is TRBV6-2 or TRBV6-3 and J is TRBJ2-4; possible D gene TRBD2, 5 bases. V lost 6 bases to trimming and J lost 0 bases, with 12 bases between them. CDR3 length: 15 residues. Germline loops: CDR1 MNHEY, CDR2 SVGEGT. The DNA of the CDR3 is TGTGCCAGCAGCCCTTCGGGAACAGCCAAAAACATTCAGTACTTC. This encodes CASSPSGTAKNIQYF.

The V and J genes are TRBV6-5 and TRBJ2-5, with D perhaps TRBD1 (5 bases). Trimming left V 7 bases short and J 4 bases short, with 13 bases between. Germline lookup yields CDR1 MNHEY and CDR2 SVGAGI. The CDR3 is made up of 13 amino acids. CDR3 sequence reads: CASTQVGAETQYF. In DNA form, the CDR3 reads TGTGCCAGCACTCAAGTAGGGGCAGAGACCCAGTACTTC.